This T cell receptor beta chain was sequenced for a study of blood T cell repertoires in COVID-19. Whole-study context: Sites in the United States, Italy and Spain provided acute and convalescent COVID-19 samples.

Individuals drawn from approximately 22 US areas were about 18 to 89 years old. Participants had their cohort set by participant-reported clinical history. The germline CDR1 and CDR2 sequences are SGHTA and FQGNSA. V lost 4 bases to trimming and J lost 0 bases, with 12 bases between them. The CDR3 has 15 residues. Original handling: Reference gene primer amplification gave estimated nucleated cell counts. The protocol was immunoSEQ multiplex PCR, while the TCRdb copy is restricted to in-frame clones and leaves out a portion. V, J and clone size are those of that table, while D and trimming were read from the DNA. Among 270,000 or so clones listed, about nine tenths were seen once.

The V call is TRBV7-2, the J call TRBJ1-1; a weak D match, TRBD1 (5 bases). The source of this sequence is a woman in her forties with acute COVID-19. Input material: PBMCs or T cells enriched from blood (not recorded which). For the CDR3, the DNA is TGTGCCAGCAGCTGGGGGGGGACCCTGAACACTGAAGCTTTCTTT. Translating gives CASSWGGTLNTEAFF.